This T cell receptor beta chain comes out of a study of blood T cell repertoires in COVID-19. About the study: Sources were T cells, B-cell-depleted T cells, or PBMCs; the material itself was cDNA or gDNA.

Per the authors' pipeline: By means of reference gene primer amplification, nucleated cell counts were estimated. Generated by immunoSEQ multiplex PCR, the TCRdb table keeps only in-frame clones and is missing some. The D gene and trimming were derived from the DNA, and the V and J assignments and clone size from that table. Of roughly 200,000 clones in the sample, roughly 82% were seen once. In this sample, this clone turned up once. Participants were placed into cohorts based on the clinical history they reported. V lost 7 bases and J 5 bases, leaving 10 bases between the germline ends. This CDR3 contains 12 residues.

This TCR was recovered from a woman in her fifties or sixties with acute COVID-19. Sequencing was carried out using PBMCs or T cells enriched from blood (not recorded which). The genes are TRBV12-3 or TRBV12-4 and TRBJ2-3; possibly TRBD1 for D (5 bases). The chain's CDR3 is CASIRGRDTQYF. The CDR3 region has the DNA TGTGCCAGCATTAGGGGCCGAGATACGCAGTATTTT.